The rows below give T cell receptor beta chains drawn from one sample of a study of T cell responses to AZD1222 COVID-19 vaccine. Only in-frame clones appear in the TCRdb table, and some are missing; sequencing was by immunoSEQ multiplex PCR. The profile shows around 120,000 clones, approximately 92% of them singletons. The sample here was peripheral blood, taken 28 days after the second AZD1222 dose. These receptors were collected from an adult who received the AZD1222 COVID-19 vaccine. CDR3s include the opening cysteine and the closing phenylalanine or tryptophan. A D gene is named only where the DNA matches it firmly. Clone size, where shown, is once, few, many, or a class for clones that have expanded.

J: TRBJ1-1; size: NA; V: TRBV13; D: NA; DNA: TGTGCCACCAGATTAAGCGGCGGCACTGAAGCTTTCTTT; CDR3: CATRLSGGTEAFF
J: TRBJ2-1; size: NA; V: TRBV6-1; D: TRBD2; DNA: TGTGCCAGCAGGCCTGGACTAGCGGGGTACAATGAGCAGTTCTTC; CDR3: CASRPGLAGYNEQFF
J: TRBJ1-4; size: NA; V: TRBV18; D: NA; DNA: TGTGCCAGCTCACCCGGTGATGGAAAACTGTTTTTT; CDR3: CASSPGDGKLFF
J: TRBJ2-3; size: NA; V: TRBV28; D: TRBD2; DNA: TGTGCCAGCAGCCCAGCTAGCGGGAGGTCCACAGATACGCAGTATTTT; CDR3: CASSPASGRSTDTQYF
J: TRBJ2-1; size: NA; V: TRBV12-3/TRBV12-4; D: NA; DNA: TGTGCCAGCAGTCCCAGGGTCAATGAGCAGTTCTTC; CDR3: CASSPRVNEQFF
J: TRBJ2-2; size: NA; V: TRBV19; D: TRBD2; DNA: TGTGCCAGTAGTATCCTTCTAGCGGGGGGATCGAACACCGGGGAGCTGTTTTTT; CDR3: CASSILLAGGSNTGELFF
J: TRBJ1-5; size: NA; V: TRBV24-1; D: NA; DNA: TGTGCCACCAGTGGCTGGGGGAGCGGGCAGCCCCAGCATTTT; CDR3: CATSGWGSGQPQHF
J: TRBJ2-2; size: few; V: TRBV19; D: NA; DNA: TGTGCCAGTAGTCATCGGGGGACACTCACCGGGGAGCTGTTTTTT; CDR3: CASSHRGTLTGELFF
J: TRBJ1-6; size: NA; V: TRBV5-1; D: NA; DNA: TGCGCCAGCAGCCCCGACTATAATTCACCCCTCCACTTT; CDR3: CASSPDYNSPLHF
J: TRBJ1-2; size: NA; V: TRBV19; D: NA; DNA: TGTGCCAGTAGTATAGACAGGGTCTATGGCTACACCTTC; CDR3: CASSIDRVYGYTF
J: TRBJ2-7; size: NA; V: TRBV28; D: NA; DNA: TGTGCCAGCAGTACCTGGGTCGAGCAGTACTTC; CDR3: CASSTWVEQYF
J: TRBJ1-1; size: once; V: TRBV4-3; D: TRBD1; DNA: TGCGCCAGCAGCCCCCAGGGGGCGGCTGAAGCTTTCTTT; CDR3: CASSPQGAAEAFF
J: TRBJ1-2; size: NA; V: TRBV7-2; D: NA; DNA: TGTGCCAGTCTGGGGCAGGGAGGTGACTATGGCTACACCTTC; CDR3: CASLGQGGDYGYTF
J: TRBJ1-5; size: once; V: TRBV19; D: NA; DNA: TGTGCCAGTAGTACACGGGGCAATCAGCCCCAGCATTTT; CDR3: CASSTRGNQPQHF
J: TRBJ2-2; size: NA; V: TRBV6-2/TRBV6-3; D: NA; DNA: TGTGCCAGCAGTTACTTGTACTGGGAGAACACCGGGGAGCTGTTTTTT; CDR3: CASSYLYWENTGELFF
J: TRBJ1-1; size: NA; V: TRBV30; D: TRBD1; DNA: TGTGCCTGTGACAGGGGAGGAAACACTGAAGCTTTCTTT; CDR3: CACDRGGNTEAFF
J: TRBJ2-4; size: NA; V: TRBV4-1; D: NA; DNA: TGCGCCAGCAGCCAAGAGCAAGGGTGGGGCAAAAACATTCAGTACTTC; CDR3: CASSQEQGWGKNIQYF
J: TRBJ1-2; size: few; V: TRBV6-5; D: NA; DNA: TGTGCCAGCAGTACCGGGGGACCCTATGGCTACACCTTC; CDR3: CASSTGGPYGYTF
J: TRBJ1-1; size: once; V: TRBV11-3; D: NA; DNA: TGTGCCAGCAGCTTAAACAGGAACACTGAAGCTTTCTTT; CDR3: CASSLNRNTEAFF
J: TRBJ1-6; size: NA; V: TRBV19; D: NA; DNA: TGTGCCAGTGGACCGGGGCGGGATAATTCACCCCTCCACTTT; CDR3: CASGPGRDNSPLHF
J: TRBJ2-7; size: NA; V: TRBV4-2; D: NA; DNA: TGTGCCAGCACTCTCAGACGAGATTACGAGCAGTACTTC; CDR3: CASTLRRDYEQYF
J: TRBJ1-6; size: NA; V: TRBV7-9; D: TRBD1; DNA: TGTGCCAGCAGTGTCCGGGGACAGGTGAATTCACCCCTCCACTTT; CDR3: CASSVRGQVNSPLHF
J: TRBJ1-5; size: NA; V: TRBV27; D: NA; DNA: TGTGCCAGCCGATCACGCGGGAATCAGCCCCAGCATTTT; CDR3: CASRSRGNQPQHF
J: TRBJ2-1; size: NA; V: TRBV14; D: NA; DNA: TGTGCCAGCAGCCAACAGAACAGGGCGGAGCAGTTCTTC; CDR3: CASSQQNRAEQFF
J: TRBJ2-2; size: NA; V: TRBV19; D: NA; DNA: TGTGCCAGTAGTATTGTAGTCCCCGGGGAGCTGTTTTTT; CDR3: CASSIVVPGELFF
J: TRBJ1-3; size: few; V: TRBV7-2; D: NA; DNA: TGTGCCAGCAGCTTAGACGGTGTTTCTGGAAACACCATATATTTT; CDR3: CASSLDGVSGNTIYF
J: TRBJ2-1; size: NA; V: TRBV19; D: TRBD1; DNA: TGTGCCAGTAGTAGAGGACAGGGACATCACAATGAGCAGTTCTTC; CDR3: CASSRGQGHHNEQFF
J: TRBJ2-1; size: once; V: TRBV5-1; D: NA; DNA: TGCGCCAGCAGCTTGGTACTTGACTCCTACAATGAGCAGTTCTTC; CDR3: CASSLVLDSYNEQFF
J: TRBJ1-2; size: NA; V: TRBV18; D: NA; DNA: TGTGCCAGCTCACCACCGGATACATCTTATGGCTACACCTTC; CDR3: CASSPPDTSYGYTF
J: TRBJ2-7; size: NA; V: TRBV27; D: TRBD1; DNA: TGTGCCAGCATGGACAGGTACGAGCAGTACTTC; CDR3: CASMDRYEQYF
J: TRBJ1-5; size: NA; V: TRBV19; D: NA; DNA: TGTGCCAGTAGTATAGCGGGAAATGCAGTGGGTAATAGCAATCAGCCCCAGCATTTT; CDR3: CASSIAGNAVGNSNQPQHF
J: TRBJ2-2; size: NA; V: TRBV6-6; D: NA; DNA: TGTGCCAGCAGTATCCGGACGACGAACACCGGGGAGCTGTTTTTT; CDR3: CASSIRTTNTGELFF
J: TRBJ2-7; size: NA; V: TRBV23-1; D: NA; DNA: TGCGCCAGCAGTCAATCTTCCGACAGTCCCTCCTCCTACGAGCAGTACTTC; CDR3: CASSQSSDSPSSYEQYF
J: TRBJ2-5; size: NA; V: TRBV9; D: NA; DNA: TGTGCCAGCAGCGTAACGACAGGTCCCGAGACCCAGTACTTC; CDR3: CASSVTTGPETQYF
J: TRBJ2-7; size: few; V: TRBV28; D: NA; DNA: TGTGCCAGCAGTTTATTGGTGACCCATAGACCCTACGAGCAGTACTTC; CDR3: CASSLLVTHRPYEQYF
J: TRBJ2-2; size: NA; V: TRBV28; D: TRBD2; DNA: TGTGCCAGCAGTTTCCCGGGGAGGGCCGGGGAGCTGTTTTTT; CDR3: CASSFPGRAGELFF
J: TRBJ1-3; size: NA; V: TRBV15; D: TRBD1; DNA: TGTGCCACCAGCAGACATACAGGGGTTCCCTCTGGAAACACCATATATTTT; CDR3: CATSRHTGVPSGNTIYF
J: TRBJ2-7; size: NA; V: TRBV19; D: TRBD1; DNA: TGTGCCAGTAGTATAACAGGGGTCTCCTACGAGCAGTACTTC; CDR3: CASSITGVSYEQYF
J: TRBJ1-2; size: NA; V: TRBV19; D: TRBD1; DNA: TGTGCCAGTAGTAACCGGGACAGCTATGGCTACACCTTC; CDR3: CASSNRDSYGYTF
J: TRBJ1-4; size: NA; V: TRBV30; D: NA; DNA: TGTGCCTGGAGTGAGGGGGAAAAACTGTTTTTT; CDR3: CAWSEGEKLFF
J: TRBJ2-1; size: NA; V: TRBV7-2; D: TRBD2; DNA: TGTGCCAGCAGCCCTAGGGCGGGGGCCTACAATGAGCAGTTCTTC; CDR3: CASSPRAGAYNEQFF
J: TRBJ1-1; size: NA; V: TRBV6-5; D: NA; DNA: TGTGCCAGCAGAACCGACTCGAACACTGAAGCTTTCTTT; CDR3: CASRTDSNTEAFF
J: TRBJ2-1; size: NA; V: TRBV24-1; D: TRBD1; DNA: TGTGCCACCAGAGGACAGGGGGCTTACAATGAGCAGTTCTTC; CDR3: CATRGQGAYNEQFF
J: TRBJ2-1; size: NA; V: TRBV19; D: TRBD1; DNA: TGTGCCAGTAGTCACCCCCCGACAGGGGATCTCTACAATGAGCAGTTCTTC; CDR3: CASSHPPTGDLYNEQFF
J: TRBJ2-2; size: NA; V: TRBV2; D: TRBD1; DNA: TGTGCCAGCAGGGGGGACAGGGGCACCGGGGAGCTGTTTTTT; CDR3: CASRGDRGTGELFF
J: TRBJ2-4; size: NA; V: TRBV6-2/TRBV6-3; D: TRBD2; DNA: TGTGCCAGCAGTTCCCCGGGGAGGGCGGGAAACATTCAGTACTTC; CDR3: CASSSPGRAGNIQYF
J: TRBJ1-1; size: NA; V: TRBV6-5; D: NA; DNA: TGTGCCAGCATTCTGGACACTGAAGCTTTCTTT; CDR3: CASILDTEAFF
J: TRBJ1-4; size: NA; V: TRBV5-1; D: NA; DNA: TGCGCCAGCAGCTTGCACGGACCAACTAATGAAAAACTGTTTTTT; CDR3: CASSLHGPTNEKLFF
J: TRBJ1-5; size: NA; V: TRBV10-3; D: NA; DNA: TGTGCCATCAGTGAGAATAGCAATCAGCCCCAGCATTTT; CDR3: CAISENSNQPQHF
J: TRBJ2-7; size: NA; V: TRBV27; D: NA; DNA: TGTGCCAGCAGAGTAGTGGGGGAATACGAGCAGTACTTC; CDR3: CASRVVGEYEQYF
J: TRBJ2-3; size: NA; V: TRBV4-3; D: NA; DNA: TGCGCCAGCAGCCAGGGTGGGGGAACGGCAGATACGCAGTATTTT; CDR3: CASSQGGGTADTQYF
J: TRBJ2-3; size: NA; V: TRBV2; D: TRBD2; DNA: TGTGCCAGCAGTGAAGGGCGTGGGACTAGCGGGAGGAGCACAGATACGCAGTATTTT; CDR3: CASSEGRGTSGRSTDTQYF
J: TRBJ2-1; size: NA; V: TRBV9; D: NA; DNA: TGTGCCAGCAGCGTAGGCCGGGGCTCTGACAATGAGCAGTTCTTC; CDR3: CASSVGRGSDNEQFF